The rows below give T cell receptor beta chains drawn from one sample of a study of T cells after yellow fever vaccination. TCRdb passed the 5' RACE reads through MiXCR, listing each CDR3 protein once. Of tens of thousands of distinct CDR3 sequences in the sample, about 10% were seen once. The sample was PBMCs, either bulk or a sorted T-cell subset (CD4+, CD8+, memory, or dextramer-sorted; not recorded which), taken roughly 14 days after the first yellow fever vaccination. The receptors originated from a man aged 18 to 35 who received the YFV17D yellow fever vaccine. Both conserved end residues are part of each CDR3. The D gene is left open where the match is weak. Part of the rows lack a size; the others show once, few, many or a class for expanded clones.

>.|TRBV4-3|TRBJ2-7|medium-sized
CASSQERAYEQYF
TGCGCCAGCAGCCAAGAACGGGCCTACGAGCAGTACTTC
>.|TRBV28|TRBJ2-4|many
CASSRPGLGRGNIQYF
TGTGCCAGCAGCAGACCGGGCCTCGGACGTGGAAACATTCAGTACTTC
>.|TRBV6-5|TRBJ2-2|many
CASSYYTGELFF
TGTGCCAGCAGTTACTATACCGGGGAGCTGTTTTTT
>.|TRBV30|TRBJ2-2|many
CAWRPGGRYTGELFF
TGTGCCTGGAGACCGGGGGGCCGTTACACCGGGGAGCTGTTTTTT
>.|TRBV5-6|TRBJ2-1|many
CASSMGGKAYNEQFF
TGTGCCAGCAGCATGGGCGGGAAAGCCTACAATGAGCAGTTCTTC
>.|TRBV5-1|TRBJ2-3|many
CASSLGGTNTDTQYF
TGCGCCAGCAGCTTGGGAGGGACGAACACAGATACGCAGTATTTT
>TRBD1|TRBV6-4|TRBJ1-5|many
CASRASKPGQGMGQPQHF
TGTGCCAGCAGAGCCAGTAAACCGGGACAGGGGATGGGTCAGCCCCAGCATTTT
>.|TRBV28|TRBJ2-5|many
CASSTTGGAETQYF
TGTGCCAGCAGTACCACCGGCGGCGCGGAGACCCAGTACTTC
>TRBD1|TRBV18|TRBJ2-3|many
CASCDRETDTQYF
TGTGCCAGCTGCGACAGGGAGACAGATACGCAGTATTTT
>.|TRBV13|TRBJ1-1|many
CASSLGGPEAFF
TGTGCCAGCAGCTTAGGAGGGCCGGAAGCTTTCTTT
>.|TRBV6-2/TRBV6-3|TRBJ2-2|many
CASRAQNTGELFF
TGTGCCAGCAGAGCCCAAAACACCGGGGAGCTGTTTTTT
>TRBD2|TRBV5-1|TRBJ2-5|many
CASSLTGGAETQYF
TGCGCCAGCAGCTTGACGGGGGGGGCAGAGACCCAGTACTTC
>.|TRBV3-1|TRBJ2-3|many
CASREQYF
TGTGCCAGCAGGGAGCAGTATTTT
>.|TRBV6-5|TRBJ2-3|many
CASSPMTLISTDTQYF
TGTGCCAGCAGCCCTATGACTTTAATTAGCACAGATACGCAGTATTTT
>.|TRBV3-2|TRBJ2-5|many
CASSLGQGPQETQYF
TGTGCCAGCAGCCTCGGACAGGGGCCCCAAGAGACCCAGTACTTC
>TRBD2|TRBV7-8|TRBJ2-1|many
CASSLYFPSGAYDEQFF
TGTGCCAGCAGCTTATATTTTCCTAGCGGCGCTTACGATGAGCAGTTCTTC
>TRBD2|TRBV9|TRBJ2-5|many
CASSVASTGGGETQYF
TGTGCCAGCAGCGTAGCTTCGACGGGAGGAGGAGAGACCCAGTACTTC
>.|TRBV5-6|TRBJ2-3|.
CASSVRDTQYF
TGTGCCAGCAGCGTGAGGGATACGCAGTATTTT
>TRBD1|TRBV18|TRBJ2-2|many
CASSPFEGADTGELFF
TGTGCCAGCTCACCGTTCGAGGGGGCCGACACCGGGGAGCTGTTTTTT
>.|TRBV7-3|TRBJ1-2|many
CASSLEGGYGYTF
TGTGCCAGCAGCTTAGAGGGTGGCTATGGCTACACCTTC
>.|TRBV15|TRBJ2-5|many
CATSRLGTGHQETQYF
TGTGCCACCAGCAGGCTGGGGACGGGACACCAAGAGACCCAGTACTTC
>.|TRBV30|TRBJ1-3|few
CAWSVLASGNTIYF
TGTGCCTGGAGTGTACTGGCCTCTGGAAACACCATATATTTT
>.|TRBV5-5|TRBJ1-1|many
CASSPRTGRTEAFF
TGTGCCAGCAGCCCGAGAACGGGTCGAACTGAAGCTTTCTTT
>.|TRBV10-2|TRBJ1-5|many
CASGGGNQPQHF
TGCGCCAGCGGGGGTGGCAATCAGCCCCAGCATTTT
>.|TRBV5-1|TRBJ1-1|many
CASSLGWAPNTEAFF
TGCGCCAGCAGCTTGGGGTGGGCGCCAAACACTGAAGCTTTCTTT
>TRBD2|TRBV5-1|TRBJ2-3|many
CASSSTSADTQYF
TGCGCCAGCAGCTCGACTAGCGCAGATACGCAGTATTTT
>.|TRBV6-5|TRBJ2-2|many
CASSYLQGLRNTGELFF
TGTGCCAGCAGTTATCTACAGGGTCTCAGGAACACCGGGGAGCTGTTTTTT
>.|TRBV11-2|TRBJ1-1|many
CASSLNGETEAFF
TGTGCCAGCAGCTTGAACGGGGAGACTGAAGCTTTCTTT
>TRBD1|TRBV6-2/TRBV6-3|TRBJ1-1|many
CASSPVSSGQGKAFF
TGTGCCAGCAGTCCCGTTTCCTCTGGACAGGGTAAAGCTTTCTTT
>.|TRBV12-5|TRBJ1-2|many
CASGLTGDGDGDRYGYTF
TGTGCTAGTGGTTTGACGGGTGATGGGGACGGTGATCGCTATGGCTACACCTTC
>TRBD1|TRBV4-3|TRBJ2-7|many
CASSFEQGAPYEQYF
TGCGCCAGCAGCTTCGAGCAGGGGGCTCCCTACGAGCAGTACTTC
>TRBD2|TRBV6-5|TRBJ2-1|many
CASSFSGGLYNEQFF
TGTGCCAGCAGTTTTAGCGGGGGCCTCTACAATGAGCAGTTCTTC
>TRBD2|TRBV20-1|TRBJ2-7|many
CSGASGDPYEQYF
TGCAGTGGGGCTAGCGGGGACCCCTACGAGCAGTACTTC
>.|TRBV12-5|TRBJ2-3|many
CASGSGDTDTQYF
TGTGCTAGTGGTTCCGGGGACACAGATACGCAGTATTTT
>TRBD1|TRBV12-3/TRBV12-4|TRBJ1-1|many
CASSFDRGTEAFF
TGTGCCAGCAGTTTTGACAGGGGAACTGAAGCTTTCTTT
>TRBD2|TRBV20-1|TRBJ2-3|.
CSAGSGVSTDTQYF
TGCAGTGCTGGGAGCGGGGTTAGCACAGATACGCAGTATTTT
>.|TRBV20-1|TRBJ2-5|many
CSASPTTGSVETQYF
TGCAGTGCTAGCCCTACAACAGGGTCCGTGGAGACCCAGTACTTC